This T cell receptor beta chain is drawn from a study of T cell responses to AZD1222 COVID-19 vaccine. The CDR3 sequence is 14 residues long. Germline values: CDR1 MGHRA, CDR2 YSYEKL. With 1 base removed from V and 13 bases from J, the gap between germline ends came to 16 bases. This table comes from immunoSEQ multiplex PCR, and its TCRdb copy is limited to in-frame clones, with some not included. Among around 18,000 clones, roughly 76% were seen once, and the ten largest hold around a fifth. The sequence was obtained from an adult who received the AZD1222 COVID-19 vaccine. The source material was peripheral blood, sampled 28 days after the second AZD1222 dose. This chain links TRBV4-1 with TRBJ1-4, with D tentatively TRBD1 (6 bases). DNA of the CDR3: TGCGCCAGCAGCCAAGGCCCGGGGGCGGGTTTACTGTTTTTT. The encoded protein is CASSQGPGAGLLFF.